The TCR beta chain described here comes from a study of sequential checkpoint blockade in melanoma. Study as a whole: Randomization was 1:1 between first-line nivolumab→ipilimumab and ipilimumab→nivolumab. After both sequences, patients received maintenance nivolumab.

The sample's treatment: randomized to nivolumab then ipilimumab (arm A) or the reverse (arm B). PBMC sorting kept live CD3+CD8+ cells without CD19 or CD56. The J segment lost 0 bases and the V segment lost 0 bases, leaving 1 base of the junction unmatched. In germline, CDR1 is SGHTA, CDR2 FQGNSA. The CDR3 consists of 15 residues. Generated by immunoSEQ multiplex PCR, the TCRdb table keeps only in-frame clones and is missing some. This sample has fewer than 15,000 clones, with 75% to 80% found just once. The source was CD8+ T cells sorted from blood (inferred from file names), collected from a patient given nivolumab and ipilimumab in sequence. The chain has TRBV7-2 and TRBJ1-2; 7 bases agree with TRBD1. The clonotype originates from a human donor with melanoma. CDR3 sequence (DNA): TGTGCCAGCAGCTTAGCGGGACAGCCTAACTATGGCTACACCTTC. This encodes CASSLAGQPNYGYTF.